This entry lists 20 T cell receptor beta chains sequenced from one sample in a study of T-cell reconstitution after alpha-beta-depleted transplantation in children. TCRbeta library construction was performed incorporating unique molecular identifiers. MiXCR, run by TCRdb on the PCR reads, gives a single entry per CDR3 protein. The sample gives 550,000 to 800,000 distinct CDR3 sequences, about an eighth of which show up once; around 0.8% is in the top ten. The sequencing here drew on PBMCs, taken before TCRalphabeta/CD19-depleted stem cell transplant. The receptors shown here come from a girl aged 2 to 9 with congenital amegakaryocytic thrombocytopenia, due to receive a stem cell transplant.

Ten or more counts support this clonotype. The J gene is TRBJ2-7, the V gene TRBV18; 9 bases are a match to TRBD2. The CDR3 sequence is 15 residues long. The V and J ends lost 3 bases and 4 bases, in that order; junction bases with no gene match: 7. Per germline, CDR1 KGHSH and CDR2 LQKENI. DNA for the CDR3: TGTGCCAGCTCACCGCAAGATAGCGGGAGATACGAGCAGTACTTC. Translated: CASSPQDSGRYEQYF.

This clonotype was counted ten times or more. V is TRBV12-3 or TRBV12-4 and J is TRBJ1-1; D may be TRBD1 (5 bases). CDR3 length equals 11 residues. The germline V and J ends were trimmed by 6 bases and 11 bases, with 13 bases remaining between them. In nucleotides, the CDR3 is TGTGCCAGCAGCCTAGACAGAGAGGCTTTCTTT. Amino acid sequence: CASSLDREAFF.

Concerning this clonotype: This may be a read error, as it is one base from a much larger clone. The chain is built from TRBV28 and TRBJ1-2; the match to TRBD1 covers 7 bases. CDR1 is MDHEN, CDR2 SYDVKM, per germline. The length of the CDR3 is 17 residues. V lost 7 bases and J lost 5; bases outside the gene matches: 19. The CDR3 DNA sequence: TGTGCCAGCATTTCTGAGGGGGCGCGGGCGCCACCTTATGGCTACACCTTC. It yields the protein CASISEGARAPPYGYTF.

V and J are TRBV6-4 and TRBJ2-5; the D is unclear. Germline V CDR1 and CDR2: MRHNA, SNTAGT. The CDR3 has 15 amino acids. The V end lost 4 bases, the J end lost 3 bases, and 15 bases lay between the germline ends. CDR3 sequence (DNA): TGTGCCAGCAGTGTTCTATCGAAGGCAAAAGAGACCCAGTACTTC. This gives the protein CASSVLSKAKETQYF.

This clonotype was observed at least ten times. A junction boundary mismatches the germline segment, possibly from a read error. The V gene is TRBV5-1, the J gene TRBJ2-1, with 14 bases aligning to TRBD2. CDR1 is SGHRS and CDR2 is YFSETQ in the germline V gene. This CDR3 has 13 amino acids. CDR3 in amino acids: CASSSGLAGVKGF. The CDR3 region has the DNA TGCGCCAGCAGCTCGGGACTAGCGGGAGTAAAGGGTTTC. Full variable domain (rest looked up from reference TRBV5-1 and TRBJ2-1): KAGVTQTPRYLIKTRGQQVTLSCSPISGHRSVSWYQQTPGQGLQFLFEYFSETQRNKGNFPGRFSGRQFSNSRSEMNVSTLELGDSALYLCASSSGLAGVKGFGPGTRLTVL.

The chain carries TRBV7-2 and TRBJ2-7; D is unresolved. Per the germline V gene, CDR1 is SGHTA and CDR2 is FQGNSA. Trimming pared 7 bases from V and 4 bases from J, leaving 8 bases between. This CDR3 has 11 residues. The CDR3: CASKKSYEQYF. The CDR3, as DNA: TGTGCCAGCAAGAAGTCTTACGAGCAGTACTTC.

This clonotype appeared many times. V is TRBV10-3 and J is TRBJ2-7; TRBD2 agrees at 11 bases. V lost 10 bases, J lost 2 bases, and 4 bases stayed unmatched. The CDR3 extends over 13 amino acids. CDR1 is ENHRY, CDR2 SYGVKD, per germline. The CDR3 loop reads CATGTSGTYEQYF. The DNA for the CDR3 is TGTGCCACCGGGACTAGCGGAACCTACGAGCAGTACTTC.

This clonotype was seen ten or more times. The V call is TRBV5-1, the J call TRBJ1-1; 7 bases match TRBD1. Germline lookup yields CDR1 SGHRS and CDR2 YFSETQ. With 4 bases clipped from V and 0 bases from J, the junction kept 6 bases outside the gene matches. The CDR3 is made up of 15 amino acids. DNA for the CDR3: TGCGCCAGCAGCAAGGAACAGGGGATGAACACTGAAGCTTTCTTT. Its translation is CASSKEQGMNTEAFF.

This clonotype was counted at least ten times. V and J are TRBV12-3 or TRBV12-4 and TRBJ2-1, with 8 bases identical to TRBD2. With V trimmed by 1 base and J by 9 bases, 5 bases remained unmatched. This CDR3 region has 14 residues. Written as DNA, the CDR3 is TGTGCCAGCAGTTTAGGAGTGGCGGGAGGTGAGCAGTTCTTC. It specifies CASSLGVAGGEQFF.

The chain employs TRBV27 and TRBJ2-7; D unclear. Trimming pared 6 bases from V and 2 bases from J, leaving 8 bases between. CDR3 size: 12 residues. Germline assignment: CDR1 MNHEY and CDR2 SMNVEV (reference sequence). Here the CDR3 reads CASRSLAYEQYF. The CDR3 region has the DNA TGTGCCAGCAGATCACTGGCCTACGAGCAGTACTTC.

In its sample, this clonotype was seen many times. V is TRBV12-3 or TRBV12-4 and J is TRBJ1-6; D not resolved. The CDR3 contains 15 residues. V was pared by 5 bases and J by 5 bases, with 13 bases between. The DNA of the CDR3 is TGTGCCAGCAGTGAAAGACAAGTGAATAATTCACCCCTCCACTTT. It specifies CASSERQVNNSPLHF.

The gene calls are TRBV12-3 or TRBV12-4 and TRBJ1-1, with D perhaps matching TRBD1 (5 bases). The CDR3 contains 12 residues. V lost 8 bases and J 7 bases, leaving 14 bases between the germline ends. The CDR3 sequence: CASEGTRGEAFF. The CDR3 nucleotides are TGTGCCAGCGAGGGGACTCGGGGTGAAGCTTTCTTT.

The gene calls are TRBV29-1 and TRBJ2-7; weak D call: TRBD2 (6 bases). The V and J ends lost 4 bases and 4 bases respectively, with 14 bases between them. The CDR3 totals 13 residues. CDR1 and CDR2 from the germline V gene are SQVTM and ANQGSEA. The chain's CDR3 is CSVVSGDLYEQYF. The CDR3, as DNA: TGCAGCGTTGTTTCGGGGGATTTATACGAGCAGTACTTC.

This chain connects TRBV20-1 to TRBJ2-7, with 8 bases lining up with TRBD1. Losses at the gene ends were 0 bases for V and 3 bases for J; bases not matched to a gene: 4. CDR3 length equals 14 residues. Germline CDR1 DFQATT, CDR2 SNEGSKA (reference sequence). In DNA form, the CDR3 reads TGCAGTGCTAGAGACCGGGACAGGTACTACGAGCAGTACTTC. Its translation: CSARDRDRYYEQYF.

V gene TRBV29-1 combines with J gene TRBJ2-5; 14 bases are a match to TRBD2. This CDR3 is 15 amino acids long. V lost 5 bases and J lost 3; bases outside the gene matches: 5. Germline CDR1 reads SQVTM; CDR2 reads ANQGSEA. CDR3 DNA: TGCAGCGTTCCGACTAGCGGGAGGGGAGAAGAGACCCAGTACTTC. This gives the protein CSVPTSGRGEETQYF.

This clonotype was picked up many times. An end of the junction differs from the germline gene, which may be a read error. CDR3 protein: CASSLEGRSNQPQHF. The CDR3 DNA reads as TGTGCCAGCAGTTTAGAGGGAAGGAGCAATCAGCCCCAGCATTTT. The chain uses TRBV5-1 and TRBJ1-5; no clear D. CDR3 size: 15 residues. CDR1 SGHRS and CDR2 YFSETQ come from the germline V gene. The entire variable domain, with the rest obtained from reference TRBV5-1 and TRBJ1-5, is as follows: KAGVTQTPRYLIKTRGQQVTLSCSPISGHRSVSWYQQTPGQGLQFLFEYFSETQRNKGNFPGRFSGRQFSNSRSEMNVSTLELGDSALYLCASSLEGRSNQPQHFGDGTRLSIL.

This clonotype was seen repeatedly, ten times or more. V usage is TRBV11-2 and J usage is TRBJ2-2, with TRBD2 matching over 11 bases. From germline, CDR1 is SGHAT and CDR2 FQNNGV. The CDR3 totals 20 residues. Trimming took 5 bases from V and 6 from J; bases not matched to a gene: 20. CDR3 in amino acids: CASSHELAGAFRRPPGELFF. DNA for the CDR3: TGTGCCAGCAGCCACGAACTAGCGGGAGCGTTCCGGAGGCCTCCCGGGGAGCTGTTTTTT.

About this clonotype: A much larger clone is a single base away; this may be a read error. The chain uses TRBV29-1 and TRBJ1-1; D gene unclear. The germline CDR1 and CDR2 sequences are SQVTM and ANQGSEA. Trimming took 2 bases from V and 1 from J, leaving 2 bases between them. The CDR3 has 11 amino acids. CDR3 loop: CSVEWNTEAFF. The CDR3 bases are TGCAGCGTTGAATGGAACACTGAAGCTTTCTTT.

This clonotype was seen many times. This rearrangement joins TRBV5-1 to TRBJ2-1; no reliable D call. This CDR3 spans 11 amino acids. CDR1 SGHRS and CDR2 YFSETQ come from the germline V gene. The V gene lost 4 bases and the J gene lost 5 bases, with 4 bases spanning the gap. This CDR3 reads CASSGHNEQFF. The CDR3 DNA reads TGCGCCAGCAGCGGACACAATGAGCAGTTCTTC. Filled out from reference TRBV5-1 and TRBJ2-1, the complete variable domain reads KAGVTQTPRYLIKTRGQQVTLSCSPISGHRSVSWYQQTPGQGLQFLFEYFSETQRNKGNFPGRFSGRQFSNSRSEMNVSTLELGDSALYLCASSGHNEQFFGPGTRLTVL.

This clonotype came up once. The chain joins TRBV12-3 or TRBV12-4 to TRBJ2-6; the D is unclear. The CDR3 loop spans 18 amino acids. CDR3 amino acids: CTISLVASQHFGANVLTF. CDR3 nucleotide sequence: TGTACCATCAGTTTAGTCGCCTCACAGCACTTTGGGGCCAACGTCCTGACTTTC.